This T cell receptor beta chain was identified during a study of T cells in narcolepsy. Clones were read by immunoSEQ multiplex PCR, and TCRdb kept only the in-frame ones, dropping some. The sample lists some 15,000 clones; 85% to 90% were seen once. This clone was observed a handful of times. Its matching antigen is unknown. Study findings and constraints: No autoreactive T cell clone sequences appeared in some memory CD4+ repertoires.

The sequence was obtained from a human donor in good health. Material: memory (CD45RA-) CD4+ T cells from blood.

The CDR3 is CASSPGTGPNTEAFF. The CDR3 region has the DNA TGTGCCAGCAGCCCAGGGACAGGCCCGAACACTGAAGCTTTCTTT. The rearrangement uses TRBV9 and TRBJ1-1; 8 nucleotides align to TRBD1. In germline, CDR1 is SGDLS, CDR2 YYNGEE. Trimming took 4 bases from V and 1 from J; bases not matched to a gene: 6. The CDR3 has 15 residues.